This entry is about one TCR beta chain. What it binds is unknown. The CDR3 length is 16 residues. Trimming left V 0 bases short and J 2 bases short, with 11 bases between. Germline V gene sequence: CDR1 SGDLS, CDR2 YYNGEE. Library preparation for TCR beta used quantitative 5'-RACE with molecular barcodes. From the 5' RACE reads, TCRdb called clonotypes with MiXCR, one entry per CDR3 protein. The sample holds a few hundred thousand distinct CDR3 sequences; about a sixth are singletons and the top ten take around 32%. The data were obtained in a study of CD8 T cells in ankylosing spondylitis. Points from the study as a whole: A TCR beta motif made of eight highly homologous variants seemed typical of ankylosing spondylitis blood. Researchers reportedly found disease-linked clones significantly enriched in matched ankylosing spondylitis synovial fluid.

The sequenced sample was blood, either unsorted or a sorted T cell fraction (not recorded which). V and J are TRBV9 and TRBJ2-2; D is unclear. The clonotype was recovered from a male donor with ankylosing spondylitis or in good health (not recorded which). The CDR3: CASSVEVQLNTGELFF. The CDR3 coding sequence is TGTGCCAGCAGCGTAGAAGTCCAGTTAAACACCGGGGAGCTGTTTTTT.